This T cell receptor (beta chain) originates from a study of T-cell reconstitution after alpha-beta-depleted transplantation in children. During its preparation, the TCRbeta library received unique molecular identifiers. TCRdb itself ran the PCR reads through MiXCR, one entry per CDR3 protein. This sample carries just under 250,000 distinct CDR3 sequences, about 23% of them seen once, and the ten largest clones take more than 2%. Study results and caveats: Expanded clones from the graft, numbering several hundred, reportedly supplied alpha-beta T cells about two months after transplant. The origin of high day-60 TCRbeta diversity in some patients lay in surviving recipient T cells and thymic progenitors. One year after transplant, T-cell counts and diversity came mostly from newly produced T cells.

Many counts were recorded for this clonotype. Its antigen remains unidentified. This clonotype originated in a girl aged 2 to 9 with Fanconi anemia, due to receive a stem cell transplant. The specimen comprised PBMCs, sampled before TCRalphabeta/CD19-depleted stem cell transplant.

The CDR3 sequence: CASSPGGSEETQYF. CDR3 sequence (DNA): TGTGCCAGCAGCCCCGGGGGTTCCGAAGAGACCCAGTACTTC. V is TRBV9 and J is TRBJ2-5; tentative D call: TRBD2 (6 bases). Germline lookup yields CDR1 SGDLS and CDR2 YYNGEE. This CDR3 contains 14 residues. V was shortened by 4 bases and J by 3 bases, with 13 bases between the two germline ends.